Sequencing of this T cell receptor beta chain was carried out in a study of Ad26.COV2.S vaccination and SARS-CoV-2 variants (dated by TCRdb to 2020 to 2023). Study-wide context: Donors in the vaccine arm were drawn from COV1001, a multicentre, randomized, double-blind, placebo-controlled phase I-IIa trial testing Ad26.COV2.S in healthy adults. Ad26.COV2.S was given intramuscularly at 5x10^10 or 1x10^11 viral particles, as a single shot or as two shots 56 days apart. TCRbeta repertoire sequencing served as the tool for gauging how specific and how broad the SARS-CoV-2-reactive T cell receptors were following Ad26.COV2.S vaccination. Blinding of investigators to trial group allocation was maintained during experiments and outcome assessment. Participants in the trial were split at random into five groups of five each, receiving low-dose or high-dose Ad26.COV2.S once or twice, or else placebo on both occasions. The TCR-sequenced set comprised about 32 samples: some 19 Ad26.COV2.S vaccine recipients, 5 placebo recipients and 8 SARS-CoV-2 convalescent individuals. The paper's findings and limits, for the study overall: The study was not powered for comparison of responses between vaccine doses or regimens. Non-spike TCR breadth was comparable between vaccine and placebo recipients, consistent with the vaccine containing only spike. Ad26.COV2.S recipients had higher spike-specific TCR breadth than placebo recipients (P = 0.0014). After vaccination, spike-specific CD8+ and CD4+ T cell responses were reported to show substantial breadth. It was noted by the authors that total T cell responses may have been underestimated by the TCR breadth and depth analyses.

Comments on this clone: Its antigen remains unidentified. No base-level quality is on record; no much larger clone is a single base apart.

The CDR3 measures 14 amino acids from cysteine to phenylalanine. Just the 42-base CDR3 DNA is kept, in frame starting at base 1. Per the germline V gene, MNHEY is the CDR1 and SVGEGT is the CDR2. The germline ends are 13 bases apart after V is trimmed by 4 bases and J by 3 bases. The immunoSEQ Assay was the method used to sequence TCRbeta CDR3 regions. After extraction, genomic DNA underwent amplification by bias-controlled multiplex PCR, followed by high-throughput sequencing. The paper's data handling went like this. To quantify the absolute abundance of each unique TCRbeta CDR3 region, sequences were collapsed and filtered. T cell fraction was estimated by normalizing TCRbeta template counts to usable DNA, which was measured by amplifying reference genes present in all nucleated cells. Repertoire TCRs were annotated as SARS-CoV-2-specific when V gene, CDR3 amino acid sequence and J gene were exactly matched to a known reactive TCR set. The reference SARS-CoV-2 TCR set was obtained from MIRA and was filtered for enrichment in COVID-19-positive ImmuneCODE repertoires, whereby public or cross-reactive TCRs were removed. Using the MIRA antigens, annotated TCRs were further analysed by specific ORF or by position within an ORF. Breadth was defined as the number of annotated unique rearrangements divided by the total number of unique productive rearrangements, and depth was defined as the summed frequency of the annotated unique rearrangements. Two-sided Wilcoxon rank-sum tests were used to compare TCR breadth between groups. TCRdb took over this immuneACCESS table, retaining in-frame rearrangements with V and J assigned. Such tables are incomplete; in checked studies, under half of the missing clones stem from an unresolved V gene, and the remainder is unexplained. V and J calls and clone size are those listed in that table; D and trimming were worked out from the DNA. The sample profile shows around 250,000 clones; around 90% of them were found once. The top ten clones comprise less than 3.5% of the sample.

In light of the paper, this sample's treatment or condition label describes: some 20 received Ad26.COV2.S at low or high dose, single or two shots; 5 received placebo; per-sample allocation not given. For vaccine and placebo recipients, repertoires were sequenced using samples collected on day 63 after the first injection. In Cohort 1b, 25 adults aged 18-55 years were enrolled at a single site in Boston, USA, between 29 July and 7 August 2020. Ad26.COV2.S was a replication-incompetent adenovirus type 26 vector expressing a prefusion-stabilized SARS-CoV-2 spike protein from the original Wuhan strain.

The rearrangement joined TRBV6-2 or TRBV6-3 to TRBJ2-7; no D gene can be assigned with confidence. Sequenced here: peripheral blood, sampled in a trial of Ad26.COV2.S vaccine versus placebo. The TCR originated in a person aged 18 to 65 who received the Ad26.COV2.S COVID-19 vaccine or a placebo. CDR3 protein: CASSWAVTHYEQYF. Read as DNA, the sequence is TGTGCCAGCAGTTGGGCCGTAACCCACTACGAGCAGTACTTC.